This T cell receptor beta chain was sequenced in a study of shared clonotypes between healthy human individuals. Study outcomes and limitations: What naive subsets generally showed was a larger estimated richness than memory subsets showed.

Profiled with immunoSEQ multiplex PCR; TCRdb holds only in-frame clones, not every one. The sample lists a few million clones; around 95% were seen once. The germline CDR1 and CDR2 sequences are GTSNPN and SVGIG (reference sequence). The CDR3 is made up of 18 amino acids. J was trimmed by 1 base and V by 5 bases; bases with no gene match: 13. Concerning this clone: Antigen unknown.

Donors comprised only Caucasian adults living in Nashville, Tennessee. The chain employs TRBV30 and TRBJ2-3; 12 bases are shared with TRBD2. The sequenced sample consisted of naive CD4+ T cells sorted from blood. The subset here: CD45RA+ positively selected. This TCR came from a man between 18 and 29 years old in good health. This chain's CDR3 is CAWGAGTSGPTRTDTQYF. In DNA form, the CDR3 reads TGTGCCTGGGGAGCGGGGACTAGCGGGCCTACTCGCACAGATACGCAGTATTTT.